Sequencing of this T cell receptor (beta chain) was carried out in a study of blood T cells in healthy people across ages. The V and J ends lost 4 bases and 0 bases respectively, with 10 bases between them. This CDR3 has 13 residues. The germline CDR1 and CDR2 sequences are DFQATT and SNEGSKA (reference sequence). The second PCR ran about 7 to 12 cycles with a sample-barcoded 5' primer and J-beta primers. Using its own MiXCR run on the 5' RACE reads, TCRdb lists one record per CDR3 protein. The table shows some 1.7 million distinct CDR3 sequences, with over 25% occurring only once. Specimen: blood. This sequence originates from a woman aged 25 to 39 in good health. This rearrangement joins TRBV20-1 to TRBJ2-7; D gene unclear. In DNA, the CDR3 is TGCAGTGCTATCGCAGAAAACTCCTACGAGCAGTACTTC. Amino acid sequence: CSAIAENSYEQYF.